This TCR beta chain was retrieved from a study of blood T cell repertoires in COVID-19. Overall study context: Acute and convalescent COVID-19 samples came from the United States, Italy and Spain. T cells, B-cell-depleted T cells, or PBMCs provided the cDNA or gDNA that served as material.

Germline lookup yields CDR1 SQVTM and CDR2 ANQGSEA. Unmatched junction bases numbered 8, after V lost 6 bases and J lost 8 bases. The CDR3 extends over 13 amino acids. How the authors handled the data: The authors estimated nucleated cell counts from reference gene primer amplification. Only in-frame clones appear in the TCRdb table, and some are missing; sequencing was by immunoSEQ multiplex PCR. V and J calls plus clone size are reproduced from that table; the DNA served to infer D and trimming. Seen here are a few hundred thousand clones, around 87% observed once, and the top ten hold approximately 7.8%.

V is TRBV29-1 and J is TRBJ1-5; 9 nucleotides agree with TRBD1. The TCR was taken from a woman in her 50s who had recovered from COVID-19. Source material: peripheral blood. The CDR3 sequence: CSVLTGGVEPQHF. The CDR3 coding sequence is TGCAGCGTACTCACAGGGGGCGTTGAGCCCCAGCATTTT.